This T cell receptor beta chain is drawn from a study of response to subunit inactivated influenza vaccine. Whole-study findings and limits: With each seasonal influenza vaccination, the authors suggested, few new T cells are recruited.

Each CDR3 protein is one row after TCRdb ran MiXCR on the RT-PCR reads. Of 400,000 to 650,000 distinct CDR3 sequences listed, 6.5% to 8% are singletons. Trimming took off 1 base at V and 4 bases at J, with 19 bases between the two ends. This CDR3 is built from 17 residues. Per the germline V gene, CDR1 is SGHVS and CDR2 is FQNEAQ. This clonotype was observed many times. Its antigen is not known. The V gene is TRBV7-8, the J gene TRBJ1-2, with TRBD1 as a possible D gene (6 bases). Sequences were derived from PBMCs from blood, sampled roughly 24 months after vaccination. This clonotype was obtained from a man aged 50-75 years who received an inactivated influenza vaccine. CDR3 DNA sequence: TGTGCCAGCAGCTTAGTCGCGCGGGACACCGACCTCTATGGCTACACCTTC. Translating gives CASSLVARDTDLYGYTF.